The T cell receptor (beta chain) under discussion was sequenced for a study of cytomegalovirus exposure and HLA in healthy donors. The protocol was immunoSEQ multiplex PCR, while the TCRdb copy is restricted to in-frame clones and leaves out a portion. The table lists around 150,000 clones, 88% of them singletons. This clone was counted between two and nine times. Its antigen remains unknown. Overall study findings and caveats: The tendency of first-cohort TCR clusters to co-occur in the roughly 130 validation repertoires emerged from a later analysis. With high specificity and sensitivity, the classifier reportedly diagnosed cytomegalovirus status. Overall, about 160 TCR beta chains were annotated as cytomegalovirus-associated.

The CDR3 contains 14 residues. From germline, CDR1 is SEHNR and CDR2 FQNEAQ (reference sequence). V was clipped by 2 bases and J by 4 bases; unmatched bases: 3. The sequencing input was PBMCs. This clonotype was sampled from a man aged 18 to 35 in good health and CMV-seronegative. J is TRBJ1-2 and V is TRBV7-9; 8 bases are shared with TRBD1. This chain's CDR3 is CASSLPGGSYGYTF. In nucleotides, the CDR3 is TGTGCCAGCAGCTTACCAGGGGGCAGCTATGGCTACACCTTC.